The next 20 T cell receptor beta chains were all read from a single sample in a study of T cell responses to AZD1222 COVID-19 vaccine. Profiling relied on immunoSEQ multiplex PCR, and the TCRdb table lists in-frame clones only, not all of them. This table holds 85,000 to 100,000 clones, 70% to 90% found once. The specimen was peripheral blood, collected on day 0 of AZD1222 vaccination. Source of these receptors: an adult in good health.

CDR3 nucleotide sequence: TGTGCCTGGAGTGTACGGAGGGAGGGGGGCAATCAGCCCCAGCATTTT. This translates into CAWSVRREGGNQPQHF. The chain joins TRBV30 to TRBJ1-5, with TRBD1 as a possible D gene (6 bases). The germline V gene encodes CDR1 GTSNPN and CDR2 SVGIG (reference sequence). Deletions cut 0 bases from V and 2 bases from J, with 14 bases between. This CDR3 region has 16 residues. Full variable domain (rest looked up from reference TRBV30 and TRBJ1-5): SQTIHQWPATLVQPVGSPLSLECTVEGTSNPNLYWYRQAAGRGLQLLFYSVGIGQISSEVPQNLSASRPQDRQFILSSKKLLLSDSGFYLCAWSVRREGGNQPQHFGDGTRLSIL.

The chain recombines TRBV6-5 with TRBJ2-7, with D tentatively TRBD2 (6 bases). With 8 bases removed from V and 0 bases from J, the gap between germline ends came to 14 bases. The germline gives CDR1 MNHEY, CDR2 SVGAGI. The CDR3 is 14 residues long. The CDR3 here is CASLAELSSYEQYF. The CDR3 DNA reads TGTGCCAGCTTAGCGGAGCTGAGCTCCTACGAGCAGTACTTC.

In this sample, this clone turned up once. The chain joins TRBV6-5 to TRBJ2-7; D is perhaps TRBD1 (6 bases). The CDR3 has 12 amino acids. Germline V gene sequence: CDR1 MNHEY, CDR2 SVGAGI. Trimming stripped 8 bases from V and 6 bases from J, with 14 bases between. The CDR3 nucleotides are TGTGCCAGCGGTATCTACAGGGCCGAGCAGTACTTC. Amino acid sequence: CASGIYRAEQYF.

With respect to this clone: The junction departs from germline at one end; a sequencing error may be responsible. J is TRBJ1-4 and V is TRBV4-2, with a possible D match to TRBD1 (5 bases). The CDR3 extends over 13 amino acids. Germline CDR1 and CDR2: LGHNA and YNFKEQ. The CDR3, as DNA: TGTGCCAGCAGCCGGGACCTTAATAAAAAACTGTTTTTT. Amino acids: CASSRDLNKKLFF.

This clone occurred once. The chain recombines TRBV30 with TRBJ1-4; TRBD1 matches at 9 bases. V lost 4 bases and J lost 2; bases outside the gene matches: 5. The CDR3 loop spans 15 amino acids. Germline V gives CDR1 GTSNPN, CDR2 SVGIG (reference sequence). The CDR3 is CAWNLGTGTNEKLFF. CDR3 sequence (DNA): TGTGCCTGGAACCTTGGGACAGGGACTAATGAAAAACTGTTTTTT.

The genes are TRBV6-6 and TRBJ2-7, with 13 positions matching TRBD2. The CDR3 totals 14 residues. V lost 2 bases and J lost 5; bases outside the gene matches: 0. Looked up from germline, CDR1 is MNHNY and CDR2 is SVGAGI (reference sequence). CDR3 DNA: TGTGCCAGCAGTTACGGGACTAGCGGGGACGAGCAGTACTTC. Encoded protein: CASSYGTSGDEQYF.

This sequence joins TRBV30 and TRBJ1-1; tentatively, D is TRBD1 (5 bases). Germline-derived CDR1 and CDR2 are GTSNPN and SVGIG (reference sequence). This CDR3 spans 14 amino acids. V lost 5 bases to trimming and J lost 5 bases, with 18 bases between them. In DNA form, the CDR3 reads TGTGCCTGGGATTCAGGGTATCAGAGGACTGAAGCTTTCTTT. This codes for CAWDSGYQRTEAFF. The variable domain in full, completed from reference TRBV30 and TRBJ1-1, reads SQTIHQWPATLVQPVGSPLSLECTVEGTSNPNLYWYRQAAGRGLQLLFYSVGIGQISSEVPQNLSASRPQDRQFILSSKKLLLSDSGFYLCAWDSGYQRTEAFFGQGTRLTVV.

CDR3 sequence reads: CASSPPRVSGSNQPQHF. The CDR3 DNA follows: TGTGCCAGCTCACCACCTCGTGTGTCAGGGAGCAATCAGCCCCAGCATTTT. J is TRBJ1-5 and V is TRBV18; D perhaps matches TRBD1 (5 bases). The V gene's germline CDR1 is KGHSH and CDR2 LQKENI. The V gene lost 0 bases and the J gene lost 1 base, with 13 bases spanning the gap. The CDR3 totals 17 residues.

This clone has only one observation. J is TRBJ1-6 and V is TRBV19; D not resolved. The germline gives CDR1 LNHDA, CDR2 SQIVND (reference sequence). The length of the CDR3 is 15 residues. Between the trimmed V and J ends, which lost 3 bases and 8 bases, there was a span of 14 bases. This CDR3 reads CASSMTLPYDSPLHF. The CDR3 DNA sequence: TGTGCCAGTAGTATGACCCTGCCCTACGATTCACCCCTCCACTTT.

The CDR3 region is CSVEQGGEKLFF. Written as DNA, the CDR3 is TGCAGCGTAGAACAGGGGGGGGAAAAACTGTTTTTT. The rearrangement joins TRBV29-1 to TRBJ1-4, with TRBD1 matching over 8 bases. The CDR3 consists of 12 residues. V lost 6 bases and J lost 8; bases outside the gene matches: 5. Germline assignment: CDR1 SQVTM and CDR2 ANQGSEA.

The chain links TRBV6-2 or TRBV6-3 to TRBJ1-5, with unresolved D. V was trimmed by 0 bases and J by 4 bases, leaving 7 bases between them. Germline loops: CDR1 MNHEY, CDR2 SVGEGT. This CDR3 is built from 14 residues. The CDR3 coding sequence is TGTGCCAGCAGTTACTCGATGCGTAATCAGCCCCAGCATTTT. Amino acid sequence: CASSYSMRNQPQHF.

In DNA, the CDR3 is TGTGCCTGGAGTGTATCCCAATGGCGTGAGCAGTTCTTC. Protein sequence: CAWSVSQWREQFF. The chain carries TRBV30 and TRBJ2-1, with no clear D. Germline lookup yields CDR1 GTSNPN and CDR2 SVGIG (reference sequence). The V and J ends lost 0 bases and 9 bases respectively, with 12 bases between them. CDR3 length: 13 residues.

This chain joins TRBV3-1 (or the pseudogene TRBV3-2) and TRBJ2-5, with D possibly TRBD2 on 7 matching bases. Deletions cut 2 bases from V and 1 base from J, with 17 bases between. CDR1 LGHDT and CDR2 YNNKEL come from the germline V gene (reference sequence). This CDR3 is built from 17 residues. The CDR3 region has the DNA TGTGCCAGCAGCCAATTCTGGCGGGGGCCACTCCAAGAGACCCAGTACTTC. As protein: CASSQFWRGPLQETQYF.

The CDR3 is CASSLEAQSDEQYF. CDR3 bases: TGCGCCAGCAGCCTGGAAGCACAGTCTGACGAGCAGTACTTC. The chain couples TRBV5-1 to TRBJ2-7; no firm D call. The V and J ends lost 4 bases and 5 bases respectively, with 16 bases between them. CDR3 length equals 14 residues. In germline, CDR1 is SGHRS, CDR2 YFSETQ. The full variable domain, rest sourced from reference TRBV5-1 and TRBJ2-7, is KAGVTQTPRYLIKTRGQQVTLSCSPISGHRSVSWYQQTPGQGLQFLFEYFSETQRNKGNFPGRFSGRQFSNSRSEMNVSTLELGDSALYLCASSLEAQSDEQYFGPGTRLTVT.

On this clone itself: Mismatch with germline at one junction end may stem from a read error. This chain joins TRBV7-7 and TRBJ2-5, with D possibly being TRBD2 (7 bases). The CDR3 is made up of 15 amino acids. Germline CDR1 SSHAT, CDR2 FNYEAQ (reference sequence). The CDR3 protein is CASSLVGGAQETQYF. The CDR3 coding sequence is TGTGCTAGCAGCTTAGTGGGGGGGGCCCAAGAGACCCAGTACTTC.

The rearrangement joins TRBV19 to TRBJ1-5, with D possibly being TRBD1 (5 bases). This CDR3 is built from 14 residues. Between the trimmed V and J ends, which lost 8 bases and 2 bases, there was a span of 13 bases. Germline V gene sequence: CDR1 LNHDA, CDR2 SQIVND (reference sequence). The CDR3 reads CASGDLGGNQPQHF. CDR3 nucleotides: TGTGCCAGTGGGGACCTAGGGGGCAATCAGCCCCAGCATTTT.

CDR3 residues: CASSPGNQPQHF. The CDR3 DNA reads TGTGCCAGCAGCCCCGGCAATCAGCCCCAGCATTTT. J is TRBJ1-5 and V is TRBV6-6; D not certain. CDR1 and CDR2 (germline): MNHNY, SVGAGI (reference sequence). Trimming left V 6 bases short and J 2 bases short, with 5 bases between. This CDR3 is 12 amino acids long.

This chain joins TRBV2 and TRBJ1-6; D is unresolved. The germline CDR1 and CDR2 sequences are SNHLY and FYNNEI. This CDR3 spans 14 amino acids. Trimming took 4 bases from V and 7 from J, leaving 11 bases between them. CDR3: CASSAETLNSPLHF. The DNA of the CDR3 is TGTGCCAGCAGTGCGGAGACCTTAAATTCACCCCTCCACTTT.

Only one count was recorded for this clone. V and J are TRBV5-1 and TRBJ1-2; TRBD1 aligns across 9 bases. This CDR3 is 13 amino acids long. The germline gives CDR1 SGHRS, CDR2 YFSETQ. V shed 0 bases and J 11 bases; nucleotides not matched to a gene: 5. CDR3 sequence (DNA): TGCGCCAGCAGCTTGGGACAGGGGGTCCTATACACCTTC. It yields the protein CASSLGQGVLYTF.

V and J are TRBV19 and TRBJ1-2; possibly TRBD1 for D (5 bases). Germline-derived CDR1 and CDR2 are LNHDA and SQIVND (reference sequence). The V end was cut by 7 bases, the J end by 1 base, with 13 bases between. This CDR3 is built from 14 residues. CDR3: CASKDSSLNYGYTF. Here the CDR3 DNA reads TGTGCCAGTAAAGACAGTTCCCTTAACTATGGCTACACCTTC.